The source of this T cell receptor (beta chain) is a study of early T cells in non-severe SARS-CoV-2 infection. Looking at the study overall: Unsorted whole blood bulk RNA was sequenced, with unpaired chains.

Study-level points and caveats: In VDJdb matching, anti-spike CD8 responses were favored while private and CD4 specificities went missing.

Individually, cDNA molecules had unique molecular identifiers attached to them. TCRdb processed the 5' RACE reads anew with MiXCR; each CDR3 protein has one entry. The data show roughly 83,000 distinct CDR3 sequences, about 10% seen once. CDR1 and CDR2 (germline): MNHEY, SMNVEV (reference sequence). This CDR3 contains 17 residues. V lost 3 bases and J lost 0, with 16 bases in between. This clonotype was seen a handful of times. Its antigen is currently unknown. The chain recombines TRBV27 with TRBJ2-3, with D uncertain. The source of this sequence is an adult who was a healthcare worker with PCR-confirmed SARS-CoV-2 infection or an uninfected control (not recorded which). The starting material was whole blood, obtained at baseline. Here the CDR3 DNA reads TGTGCCAGCAGTTTCAGTGGGCCGTCCTATAGCACAGATACGCAGTATTTT. This encodes CASSFSGPSYSTDTQYF.